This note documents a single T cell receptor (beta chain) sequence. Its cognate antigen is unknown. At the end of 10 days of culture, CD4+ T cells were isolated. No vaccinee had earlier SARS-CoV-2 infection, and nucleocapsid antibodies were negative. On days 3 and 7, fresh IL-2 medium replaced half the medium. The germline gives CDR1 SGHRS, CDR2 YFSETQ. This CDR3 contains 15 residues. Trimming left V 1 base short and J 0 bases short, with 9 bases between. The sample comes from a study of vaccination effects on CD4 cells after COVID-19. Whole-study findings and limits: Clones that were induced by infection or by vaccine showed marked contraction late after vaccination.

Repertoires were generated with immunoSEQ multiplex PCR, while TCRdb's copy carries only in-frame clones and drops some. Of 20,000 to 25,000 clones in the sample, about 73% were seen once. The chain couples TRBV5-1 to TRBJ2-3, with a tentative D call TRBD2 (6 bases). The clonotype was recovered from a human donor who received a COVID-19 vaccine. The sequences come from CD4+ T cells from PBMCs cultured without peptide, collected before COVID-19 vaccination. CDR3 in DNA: TGCGCCAGCAGCTTGAGACTAGATAGCACAGATACGCAGTATTTT. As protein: CASSLRLDSTDTQYF.